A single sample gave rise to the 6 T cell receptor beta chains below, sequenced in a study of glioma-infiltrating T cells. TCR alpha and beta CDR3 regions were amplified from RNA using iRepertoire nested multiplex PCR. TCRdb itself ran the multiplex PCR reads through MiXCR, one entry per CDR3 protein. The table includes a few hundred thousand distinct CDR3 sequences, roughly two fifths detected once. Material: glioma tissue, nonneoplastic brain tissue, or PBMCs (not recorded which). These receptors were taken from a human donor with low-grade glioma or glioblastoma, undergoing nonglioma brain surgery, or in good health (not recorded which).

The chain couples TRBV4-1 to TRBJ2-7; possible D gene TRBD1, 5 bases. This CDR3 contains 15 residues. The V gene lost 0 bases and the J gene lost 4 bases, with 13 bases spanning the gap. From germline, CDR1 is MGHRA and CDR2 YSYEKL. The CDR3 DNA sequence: TGCGCCAGCAGCCAAGATATCAGGGCGGATTACGAGCAGTACTTC. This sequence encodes CASSQDIRADYEQYF.

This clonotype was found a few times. The DNA of the CDR3 is TGTGCCAGCAGCCTCGCCGGGACTAGCTGGGGAGGCACAGATACGCAGTATTTT. Its protein product is CASSLAGTSWGGTDTQYF. This chain uses TRBV7-2 with TRBJ2-3; 9 positions agree with TRBD2. CDR1 and CDR2 from the germline V gene are SGHTA and FQGNSA. The CDR3 is 18 amino acids. V lost 5 bases and J lost 1; bases outside the gene matches: 13. Combining the CDR3 with reference TRBV7-2 and TRBJ2-3 gives the whole variable domain GAGVSQSPSNKVTEKGKDVELRCDPISGHTALYWYRQSLGQGLEFLIYFQGNSAPDKSGLPSDRFSAERTGGSVSTLTIQRTQQEDSAVYLCASSLAGTSWGGTDTQYFGPGTRLTVL.

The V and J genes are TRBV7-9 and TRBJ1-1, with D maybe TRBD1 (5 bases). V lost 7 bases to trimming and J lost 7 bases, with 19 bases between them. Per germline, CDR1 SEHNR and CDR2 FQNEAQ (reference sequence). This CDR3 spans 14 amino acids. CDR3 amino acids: CASTKTDVFIEAFF. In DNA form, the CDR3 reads TGTGCCAGCACCAAGACAGACGTTTTTATTGAAGCTTTCTTT. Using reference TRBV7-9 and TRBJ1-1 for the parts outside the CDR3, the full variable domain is DTGVSQNPRHKITKRGQNVTFRCDPISEHNRLYWYRQTLGQGPEFLTYFQNEAQLEKSRLLSDRFSAERPKGSFSTLEIQRTEQGDSAMYLCASTKTDVFIEAFFGQGTRLTVV.

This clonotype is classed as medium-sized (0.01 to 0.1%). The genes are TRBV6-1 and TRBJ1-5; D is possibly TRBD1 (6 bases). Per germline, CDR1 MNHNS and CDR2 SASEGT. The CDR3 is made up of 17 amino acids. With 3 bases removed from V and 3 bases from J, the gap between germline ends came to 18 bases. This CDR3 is CASSDTHGGAHNQPQHF. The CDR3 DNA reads TGTGCCAGCAGTGATACGCACGGGGGGGCCCACAATCAGCCCCAGCATTTT.

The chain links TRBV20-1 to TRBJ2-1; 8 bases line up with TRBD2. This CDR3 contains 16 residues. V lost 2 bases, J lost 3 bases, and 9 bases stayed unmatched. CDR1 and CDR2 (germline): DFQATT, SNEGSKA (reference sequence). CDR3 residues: CSARPTKAGVYNEQFF. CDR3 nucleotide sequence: TGCAGTGCTAGACCAACTAAAGCGGGAGTCTACAATGAGCAGTTCTTC.

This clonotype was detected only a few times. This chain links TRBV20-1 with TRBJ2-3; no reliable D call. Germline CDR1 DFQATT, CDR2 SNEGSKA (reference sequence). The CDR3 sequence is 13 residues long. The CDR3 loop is CSDLRRSTDTQYF. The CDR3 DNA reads TGCAGCGATCTACGCCGGAGCACAGATACGCAGTATTTT.